The next 17 T cell receptor beta chains were all read from a single sample in a study of cytomegalovirus exposure and HLA in healthy donors (dated by TCRdb to 2016 to 2017). Library generation was performed with the immunoSEQ multiplex PCR assay. The multiplex PCR relied on a mix of 60 forward primers for TCR Vbeta segments and 13 reverse primers for TCR Jbeta segments. This immuneACCESS table, as held by TCRdb, lists in-frame sequences with V and J called but not all clones. Of the missing ones, under half trace to an unresolved V gene in checked studies; the others have no known cause. In this sample the table shows approximately 190,000 clones, approximately 78% of which occur a single time. The ten largest clones capture roughly 0.75% of the sample. The sequencing input was PBMCs. The receptor set was obtained from a woman in her late teens or twenties in good health and CMV-seronegative.

This clone was counted a single time. The chain uses TRBV7-3 and TRBJ2-1; maybe TRBD2 (6 bases). The CDR3 has 14 residues. V shed 3 bases and J shed 10 bases, with 16 bases lying between them. In germline, CDR1 is SGHTA, CDR2 FQGTGA. CDR3 region: CASSFKSSAGEQFF. The CDR3 DNA is TGTGCCAGCAGCTTCAAATCTTCAGCGGGCGAGCAGTTCTTC.

J is TRBJ1-2 and V is TRBV10-3, with 11 nucleotides matching TRBD1. Trimming at V came to 0 bases and at J to 7 bases, leaving 1 base not matched to a gene. The CDR3 is 14 residues long. The germline V gene has CDR1 ENHRY and CDR2 SYGVKD. CDR3 DNA sequence: TGTGCCATCAGTGAGTCGGACAGGGGGCCTGGCTACACCTTC. Protein product: CAISESDRGPGYTF.

The J gene is TRBJ2-2, the V gene TRBV28; maybe TRBD1 (6 bases). This CDR3 spans 14 amino acids. Germline CDR1 MDHEN, CDR2 SYDVKM. Between the trimmed V and J ends, which lost 1 base and 4 bases, there was a span of 7 bases. The DNA of the CDR3 is TGTGCCAGCAGTTTATACAGGGCCACCGGGGAGCTGTTTTTT. Protein sequence: CASSLYRATGELFF. The full variable domain, its missing parts supplied by reference TRBV28 and TRBJ2-2, is DVKVTQSSRYLVKRTGEKVFLECVQDMDHENMFWYRQDPGLGLRLIYFSYDVKMKEKGDIPEGYSVSREKKERFSLILESASTNQTSMYLCASSLYRATGELFFGEGSRLTVL.

This sequence joins TRBV7-9 and TRBJ1-1; D ambiguous. Looked up from germline, CDR1 is SEHNR and CDR2 is FQNEAQ (reference sequence). The CDR3 contains 15 residues. V lost 7 bases to trimming and J lost 4 bases, with 19 bases between them. CDR3 region: CASMDRAEGGTEAFF. The DNA for the CDR3 is TGTGCCAGCATGGACCGGGCGGAGGGAGGCACTGAAGCTTTCTTT. Supplemented by reference TRBV7-9 and TRBJ1-1, the full variable domain reads DTGVSQNPRHKITKRGQNVTFRCDPISEHNRLYWYRQTLGQGPEFLTYFQNEAQLEKSRLLSDRFSAERPKGSFSTLEIQRTEQGDSAMYLCASMDRAEGGTEAFFGQGTRLTVV.

This clone has a single count. This chain uses TRBV5-6 with TRBJ2-1, with a tentative D call TRBD2 (6 bases). There are 16 residues in the CDR3. The ends were cut back, 4 bases at V and 1 base at J, with 15 bases in the middle. CDR1 is SGHDT, CDR2 YYEEEE, per germline. The CDR3 loop is CASSGQRALSYNEQFF. Written as DNA, the CDR3 is TGTGCCAGCAGCGGTCAGCGGGCCCTTTCCTACAATGAGCAGTTCTTC.

The rearrangement links TRBV5-6 to TRBJ1-5; a possible D gene is TRBD1 (5 bases). There are 13 residues in the CDR3. V was pared by 0 bases and J by 8 bases, with 9 bases between. CDR1 and CDR2 (germline): SGHDT, YYEEEE. The CDR3 spells CASSLAGGEPQHF. CDR3 sequence (DNA): TGTGCCAGCAGCTTGGCGGGAGGGGAGCCCCAGCATTTT.

The rearrangement uses TRBV28 and TRBJ2-7; 13 nucleotides match TRBD2. V gave up 5 bases and J gave up 2 bases; unmatched junction bases: 9. The CDR3 consists of 17 residues. CDR1 is MDHEN, CDR2 SYDVKM, per germline. The CDR3 loop reads CASSRGLAGEPPYEQYF. DNA for the CDR3: TGTGCCAGCAGTCGAGGACTAGCGGGAGAGCCACCCTACGAGCAGTACTTC.

The genes are TRBV28 and TRBJ1-2, with D perhaps TRBD1 (6 bases). The V and J ends lost 6 bases and 5 bases respectively, with 22 bases between them. CDR3 size: 16 residues. Germline CDR1 and CDR2: MDHEN and SYDVKM. The CDR3 protein is CASSNKGGHGPYGYTF. The CDR3 bases are TGTGCCAGCAGCAATAAAGGGGGACACGGACCTTATGGCTACACCTTC.

V gene TRBV7-2 combines with J gene TRBJ2-7; 8 bases are a match to TRBD2. V gave up 5 bases and J gave up 3 bases; unmatched junction bases: 9. Germline values: CDR1 SGHTA, CDR2 FQGNSA. The CDR3 length is 15 residues. CDR3 sequence reads: CASSPLTGGLYEQYF. The DNA for the CDR3 is TGTGCCAGCAGCCCCTTAACGGGAGGGCTCTACGAGCAGTACTTC. The entire variable domain, with the rest obtained from reference TRBV7-2 and TRBJ2-7, is as follows: GAGVSQSPSNKVTEKGKDVELRCDPISGHTALYWYRQSLGQGLEFLIYFQGNSAPDKSGLPSDRFSAERTGGSVSTLTIQRTQQEDSAVYLCASSPLTGGLYEQYFGPGTRLTVT.

This clone was detected only a few times. This chain links TRBV5-5 with TRBJ1-1; no firm D call. Germline-derived CDR1 and CDR2 are SGHKS and YYEKEE (reference sequence). Trimming pared 2 bases from V and 1 base from J, leaving 6 bases between. CDR3 length: 13 residues. The CDR3 DNA sequence: TGTGCCAGCAGCTTTACGGGGAACACTGAAGCTTTCTTT. Its translation: CASSFTGNTEAFF.

The rearrangement uses TRBV10-2 and TRBJ1-1; D gene uncertain. The CDR3 length is 11 residues. V shed 2 bases and J shed 6 bases, with 4 bases lying between them. CDR1 and CDR2 (germline): WSHSY, SAAADI. CDR3 sequence (DNA): TGCGCCAGCAGTGAGGTCGCTGAAGCTTTCTTT. This codes for CASSEVAEAFF.

For this clone: One end of the junction varies from germline; a read error may be responsible. Additional DNA sequences in this sample encode the identical CDR3. The chain employs TRBV4-1 and TRBJ1-1, with D perhaps TRBD1 (6 bases). Germline V gene sequence: CDR1 MGHRA, CDR2 YSYEKL. CDR3 length: 15 amino acids. The CDR3 loop is CASSQKRGKDTEAFF. In DNA form, the CDR3 reads TGCGCCAGTAGCCAGAAGAGGGGGAAAGACACTGAAGCTTTCTTT.

The chain carries TRBV27 and TRBJ2-2, with 11 bases fitting TRBD1. J gave up 7 bases and V 6 bases, and 4 bases lay outside the gene matches. The CDR3 is made up of 14 amino acids. CDR1 is MNHEY, CDR2 SMNVEV, per germline (reference sequence). The CDR3 region is CASRGQGGIGELFF. CDR3 in DNA: TGTGCCAGCAGGGGACAGGGGGGAATCGGGGAGCTGTTTTTT.

About this clone: Other DNA sequences in this sample translate to the same CDR3. The chain links TRBV6-5 to TRBJ2-7, with D uncertain. The germline V gene has CDR1 MNHEY and CDR2 SVGAGI. V shed 0 bases and J shed 2 bases, with 5 bases lying between them. This CDR3 is built from 13 residues. The CDR3 region has the DNA TGTGCCAGCAGTTACTCGAGGACCTACGAGCAGTACTTC. Encoded protein: CASSYSRTYEQYF.

This clone was seen only once. The chain is built from TRBV19 and TRBJ1-1; 12 bases are shared with TRBD1. The CDR3 length is 17 residues. Germline V CDR1 and CDR2: LNHDA, SQIVND (reference sequence). V gave up 5 bases and J gave up 7 bases; unmatched junction bases: 14. As DNA, the CDR3 is TGTGCCAGTAGTTCCGTCCATGGGACAGGGGGCATCGGTGAAGCTTTCTTT. Its protein is CASSSVHGTGGIGEAFF.

The chain uses TRBV6-5 and TRBJ1-5, with TRBD1 identical over 7 bases. Trimming cost V 5 bases and J 4 bases; bases outside gene matches: 5. Germline values: CDR1 MNHEY, CDR2 SVGAGI. The CDR3 length is 14 residues. CDR3 protein: CASSRGQANQPQHF. The CDR3 DNA reads as TGTGCCAGCAGTCGCGGACAGGCTAATCAGCCCCAGCATTTT.

This clone was detected only once. The chain combines TRBV30 with TRBJ2-1, with 8 bases identical to TRBD1. Trimming took 1 base from V and 8 from J; bases not matched to a gene: 4. This CDR3 contains 13 residues. Germline-derived CDR1 and CDR2 are GTSNPN and SVGIG (reference sequence). The DNA of the CDR3 is TGTGCCTGGAGTGAGGACAGGGTCCATGAGCAGTTCTTC. Translated, it gives CAWSEDRVHEQFF.